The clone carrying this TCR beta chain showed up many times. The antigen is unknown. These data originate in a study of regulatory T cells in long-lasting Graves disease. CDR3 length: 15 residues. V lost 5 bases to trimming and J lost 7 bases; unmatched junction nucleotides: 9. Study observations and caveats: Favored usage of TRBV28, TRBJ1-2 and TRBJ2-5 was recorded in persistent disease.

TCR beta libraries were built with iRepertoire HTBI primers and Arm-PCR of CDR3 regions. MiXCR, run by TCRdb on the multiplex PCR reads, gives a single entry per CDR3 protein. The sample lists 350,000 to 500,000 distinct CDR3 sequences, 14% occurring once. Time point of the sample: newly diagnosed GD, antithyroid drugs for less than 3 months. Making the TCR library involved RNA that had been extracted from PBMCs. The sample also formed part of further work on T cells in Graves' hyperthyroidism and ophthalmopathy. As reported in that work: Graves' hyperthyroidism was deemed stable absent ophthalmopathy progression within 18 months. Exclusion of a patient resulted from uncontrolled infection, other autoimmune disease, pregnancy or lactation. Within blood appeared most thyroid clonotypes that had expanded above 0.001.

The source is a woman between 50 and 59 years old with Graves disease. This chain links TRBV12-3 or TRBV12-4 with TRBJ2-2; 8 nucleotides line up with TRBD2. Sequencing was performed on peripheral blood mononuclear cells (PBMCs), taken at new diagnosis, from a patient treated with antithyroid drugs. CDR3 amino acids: CASSLSGGPNGELFF. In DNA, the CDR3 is TGTGCCAGCAGTCTGTCGGGAGGGCCGAACGGGGAGCTGTTTTTT.